This T cell receptor (beta chain) was recovered during a study of T cell responses to AZD1222 COVID-19 vaccine. Data came from immunoSEQ multiplex PCR; TCRdb stores just in-frame clones and leaves some out. Of 150,000 or so clones listed, over 80% were seen once; the top ten hold approximately 4.2%. This clone occurred once. The length of the CDR3 is 14 residues. Germline-derived CDR1 and CDR2 are LNHDA and SQIVND (reference sequence). The V segment lost 9 bases and the J segment 2 bases; nucleotides outside the gene matches: 4. The specimen comprised peripheral blood, sampled 28 days after the second dose of the MenACWY control vaccine. The receptor was derived from an adult who received the MenACWY meningococcal vaccine as a control. The chain is built from TRBV19 and TRBJ1-4, with 9 nucleotides matching TRBD1. CDR3 sequence reads: CASSGTGTNEKLFF. CDR3 in DNA: TGTGCCAGCTCCGGGACAGGGACTAATGAAAAACTGTTTTTT.